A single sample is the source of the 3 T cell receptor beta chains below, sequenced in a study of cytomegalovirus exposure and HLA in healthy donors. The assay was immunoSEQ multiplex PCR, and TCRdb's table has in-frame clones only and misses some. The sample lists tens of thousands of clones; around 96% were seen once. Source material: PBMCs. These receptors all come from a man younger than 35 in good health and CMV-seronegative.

CDR3 DNA: TGTGCCAGCTCCATACTGGGGCAAGCTATTAGCAATCAGCCCCAGCATTTT. Protein: CASSILGQAISNQPQHF. The chain uses TRBV18 and TRBJ1-5; tentatively, D is TRBD1 (5 bases). The CDR3 loop spans 17 amino acids. Trimming removed 6 bases from V and 0 bases from J, with 18 bases in between. Germline CDR1 is KGHSH and CDR2 is LQKENI.

CDR3 coding DNA: TGCGCCAGCAGCCACCAGGGCCGGGGGATGCCTGAAGCTTTCTTT. Its translation: CASSHQGRGMPEAFF. The chain joins TRBV4-1 to TRBJ1-1; D may be TRBD1 (5 bases). The V and J ends lost 3 bases and 6 bases respectively, with 17 bases between them. This CDR3 contains 15 residues. Germline CDR1 MGHRA, CDR2 YSYEKL.

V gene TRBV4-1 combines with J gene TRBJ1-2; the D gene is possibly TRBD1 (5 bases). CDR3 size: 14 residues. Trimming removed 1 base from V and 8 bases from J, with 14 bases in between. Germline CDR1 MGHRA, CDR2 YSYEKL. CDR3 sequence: CASSQGTQGGGYTF. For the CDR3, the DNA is TGCGCCAGCAGCCAAGGTACGCAGGGAGGAGGCTACACCTTC.